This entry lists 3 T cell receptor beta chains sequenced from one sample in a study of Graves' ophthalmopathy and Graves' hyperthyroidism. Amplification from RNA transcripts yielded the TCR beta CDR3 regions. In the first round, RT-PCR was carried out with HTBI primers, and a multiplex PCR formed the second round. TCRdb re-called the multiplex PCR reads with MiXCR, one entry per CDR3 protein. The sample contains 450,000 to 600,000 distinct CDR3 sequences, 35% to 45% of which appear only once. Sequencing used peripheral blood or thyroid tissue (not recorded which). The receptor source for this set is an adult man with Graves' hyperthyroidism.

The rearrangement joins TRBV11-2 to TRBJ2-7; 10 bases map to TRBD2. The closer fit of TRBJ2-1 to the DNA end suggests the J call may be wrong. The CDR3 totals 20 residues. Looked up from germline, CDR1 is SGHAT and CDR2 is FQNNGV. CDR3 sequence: CASSLYPPGAIAGGYNEQFF. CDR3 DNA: TGTGCCAGCAGCTTATATCCCCCCGGGGCTATAGCGGGGGGCTACAATGAGCAGTTCTTC.

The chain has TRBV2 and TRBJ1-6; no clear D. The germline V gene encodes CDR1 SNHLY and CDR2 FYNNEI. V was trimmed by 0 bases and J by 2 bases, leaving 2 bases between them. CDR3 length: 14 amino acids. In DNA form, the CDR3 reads TGTGCCAGCAGTGAAGCGGCCTATAATTCACCCCTCCACTTT. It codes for CASSEAAYNSPLHF.

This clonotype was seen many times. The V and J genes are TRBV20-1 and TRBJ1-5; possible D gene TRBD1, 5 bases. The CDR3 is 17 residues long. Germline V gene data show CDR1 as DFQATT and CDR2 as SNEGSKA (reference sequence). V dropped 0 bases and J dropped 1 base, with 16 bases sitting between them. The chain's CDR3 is CSARDRFGRESNQPQHF. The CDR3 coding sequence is TGCAGTGCTAGAGATCGTTTCGGCAGGGAGAGCAATCAGCCCCAGCATTTT.